This T cell receptor (beta chain) was sequenced for a study of blood T cell repertoires in COVID-19. Study as a whole: Collection of acute and convalescent COVID-19 samples took place in the United States, Italy and Spain. Sources were T cells, B-cell-depleted T cells, or PBMCs; the material itself was cDNA or gDNA.

Germline trimming cut 0 bases from V and 3 bases from J; bases unmatched to any gene: 3. Looked up from germline, CDR1 is LGHNA and CDR2 is YSLEER. The CDR3 consists of 16 residues. Original methodology: Amplification of reference gene primers provided the estimated nucleated cell counts. Using immunoSEQ multiplex PCR, the repertoire was profiled, and TCRdb retains in-frame clones only, with some absent. V, J and clone size are those of that table, while D and trimming were read from the DNA. The sample consists of tens of thousands of clones, 75% to 90% of them appearing once. The TCR was taken from a middle-aged man with active COVID-19. The chain has TRBV4-3 and TRBJ2-3, with 10 bases that match TRBD2. Material for sequencing was peripheral blood. The CDR3 protein is CASSQDSLAGTDTQYF. The DNA for the CDR3 is TGCGCCAGCAGCCAAGATTCACTAGCGGGGACAGATACGCAGTATTTT.